This T cell receptor (beta chain) was captured in a study of T cell repertoires in cytomegalovirus infection. The wider study: Indicated by public TCR beta signatures were CMV infection and matching HLA type. Notes on the study in general: The ex vivo response was dominated by HLA-C-restricted CMV-specific TCR beta clonotypes. Identification of carriers of CMV plus the relevant HLA was achieved through cumulative public TCR beta family frequency.

Each CDR3 protein gets one entry after TCRdb re-called the reads with MiXCR. The sample shows about 740,000 distinct CDR3 sequences, 35% to 40% of them seen only once. Comment on this clonotype: Its specificity is not known. This may be a read error: a much more frequent sequence differs by one nucleotide. It is likely a read error, because the conserved phenylalanine at the end of the CDR3 is missing.

V dropped 3 bases and J dropped 8 bases, with 8 bases sitting between them. CDR3 length equals 12 residues. Germline CDR1 is SGHTA and CDR2 is FQGNSA. Sequences were obtained from PBMCs. The receptor was isolated from a human donor in good health (CMV status not recorded). Some clones in this sample may be carry-over from other donors' samples. The rearrangement uses TRBV7-2 and TRBJ2-1; D call uncertain. The CDR3 DNA follows: TGTGCCAGCAGCTTGGGTTTCGATGAGCAGTTCTTA. Translation: CASSLGFDEQFL.